The source of this T cell receptor (beta chain) is a study of tissue T cells after allogeneic stem cell transplantation. Points on this clone: Any gene name here is a mouse gene name. With the read ending 1 residue before the CDR3 end, the germline J gene is used to fill in that end.

Sequencing was performed with immunoSEQ multiplex PCR; in TCRdb, only in-frame clones are kept and a portion is missing. Altogether over 40,000 clones are present, around 66% being singletons, with the ten largest covering roughly 0.59%. The CDR3 sequence is 10 residues long. Per germline, CDR1 LGHDT and CDR2 YNNKQL (reference sequence). Trimming pared 11 bases from V and 2 bases from J, leaving 5 bases between. This clonotype was obtained from a pool of C57BL/6 mice in good health. The chain carries TRBV4 and TRBJ2-5; unclear D gene. The sequencing input was sorted cells pooled from one or two spleens. The CDR3 loop is CAPTQDTQYF. The CDR3 DNA, read in part, is TGTGCCCCTACCCAAGACACCCAGTAC. Supplemented by reference TRBV4 and TRBJ2-5, the full variable domain reads ETAVFQTPNYHVTQVGNEVSFNCKQTLGHDTMYWYKQDSKKLLKIMFSYNNKQLIVNETVPRRFSPQSSDKAHLNLRIKSVEPEDSAVYLCAPTQDTQYFGPGTRLLVL.